The entry that follows covers one TCR beta chain sequence. Random hexamers were used to reverse transcribe the RNA input (about 0.5 to 1 ug). Amplification of TCR beta CDR3 by immunoSEQ multiplex PCR spanned 54 Vbeta and 13 Jbeta. TCRdb ran MiXCR on the immunoSEQ multiplex PCR reads and lists one entry per CDR3 protein. This table has hundreds of thousands of distinct CDR3 sequences, approximately 85% appearing once. The data are from a study of CD8 T cells in Susac syndrome. V lost 1 base and J 4 bases, leaving 10 bases between the germline ends. This CDR3 contains 14 residues. This clonotype originated in a human donor with multiple sclerosis. Sequencing was carried out using CD8+ T cells from PBMCs. The chain employs TRBV23-1 and TRBJ1-1; D not certain. TRBV23-1 belongs to the ORF category, with a function that is uncertain. DNA for the CDR3: TGCGCCAGCAGTCAATTAGCGGGGTCCACTGAAGCTTTCTTT. Protein: CASSQLAGSTEAFF.